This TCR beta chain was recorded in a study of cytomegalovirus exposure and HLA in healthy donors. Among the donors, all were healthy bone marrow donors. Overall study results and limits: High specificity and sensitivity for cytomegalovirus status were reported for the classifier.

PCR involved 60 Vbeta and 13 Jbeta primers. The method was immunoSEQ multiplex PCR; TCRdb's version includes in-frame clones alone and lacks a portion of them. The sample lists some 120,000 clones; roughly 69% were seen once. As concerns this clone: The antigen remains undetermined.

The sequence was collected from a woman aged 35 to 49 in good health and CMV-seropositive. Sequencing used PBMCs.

The DNA for the CDR3 is TGTGCCAGCAGTTTAACGAGGGGGCCCTACGAGCAGTACTTC. Its protein is CASSLTRGPYEQYF. The V and J genes are TRBV27 and TRBJ2-7, with 7 bases aligning to TRBD1. Trimming at V came to 2 bases and at J to 2 bases, leaving 3 bases not matched to a gene. Looked up from germline, CDR1 is MNHEY and CDR2 is SMNVEV (reference sequence). The CDR3 is 14 residues long.